These 20 T cell receptor beta chains were all obtained from the same sample, sequenced in a study of blood T cell repertoires in COVID-19 (dated by TCRdb to 2019 to 2021). The library was prepared using the immunoSEQ multiplex PCR assay. What TCRdb holds here is the immuneACCESS table cut down to in-frame rearrangements. Part of the clones is not present; checked against another copy, under half of the missing clones reflect an unresolved V gene, and the others are unexplained. Recorded for this sample are more than 250,000 clones; 70% to 90% of them occurred a single time. The ten most abundant clones make up over 2% of the sample. The specimen sequenced was PBMCs or T cells enriched from blood (not recorded which). Receptors originate from a young man who had recovered from COVID-19.

V usage is TRBV14 and J usage is TRBJ2-7; D is possibly TRBD1 (6 bases). Deletions cut 6 bases from V and 4 bases from J, with 13 bases between. The germline V gene has CDR1 SGHDN and CDR2 FVKESK. The CDR3 extends over 13 amino acids. CDR3 coding DNA: TGTGCCAGCAGAGGGGGAACAGGTTACGAGCAGTACTTC. Its translation is CASRGGTGYEQYF.

This clone occurred a few times. This sequence joins TRBV11-2 and TRBJ2-3; D is ambiguous. The CDR3 extends over 15 amino acids. CDR1 and CDR2 from the germline V gene are SGHAT and FQNNGV. V lost 3 bases, J lost 1 base, and 11 bases lay in between. The CDR3 DNA reads as TGTGCCAGCAGCTTGTTTGGTACAGGCACAGATACGCAGTATTTT. This sequence encodes CASSLFGTGTDTQYF.

The chain uses TRBV7-2 and TRBJ2-1; D is unresolved. Germline V CDR1 and CDR2: SGHTA, FQGNSA. The CDR3 is made up of 14 amino acids. The V gene lost 7 bases and the J gene lost 0 bases, with 10 bases spanning the gap. The CDR3 is CASIFPSSYNEQFF. CDR3 bases: TGTGCCAGCATCTTTCCTAGCTCCTACAATGAGCAGTTCTTC.

This clone occurred once. The rearrangement uses TRBV19 and TRBJ2-1; 7 positions match TRBD1. CDR3 length: 15 amino acids. The J segment lost 3 bases and the V segment lost 10 bases, leaving 12 bases of the junction unmatched. Germline values: CDR1 LNHDA, CDR2 SQIVND (reference sequence). The CDR3 DNA sequence: TGTGCCACCAAGGTGTCGGCAGGGGGCTACAATGAGCAGTTCTTC. Protein sequence: CATKVSAGGYNEQFF.

The genes are TRBV9 and TRBJ2-3; 12 nucleotides align to TRBD2. CDR1 and CDR2 from the germline V gene are SGDLS and YYNGEE. The length of the CDR3 is 19 residues. CDR3 in amino acids: CPRRARGGPSGGAADTQYF. The CDR3 region has the DNA TGTCCCCGCCGCGCGAGGGGGGGGCCTAGCGGGGGGGCCGCAGATACGCAGTATTTT.

The chain links TRBV12-3 or TRBV12-4 to TRBJ2-1; unclear D gene. The CDR3 loop spans 13 amino acids. The V end was cut by 5 bases, the J end by 10 bases, with 15 bases between. The CDR3: CASSPNLVSEQFF. The CDR3 DNA reads as TGTGCCAGCAGTCCCAACCTAGTGAGCGAGCAGTTCTTC.

The J gene is TRBJ2-1, the V gene TRBV5-1; no definite D call. This CDR3 comprises 14 residues. Germline CDR1 and CDR2: SGHRS and YFSETQ. Trimming removed 0 bases from V and 2 bases from J, with 6 bases in between. The CDR3 loop reads CASSLDRTYNEQFF. The CDR3 DNA sequence: TGCGCCAGCAGCTTGGACAGAACCTACAATGAGCAGTTCTTC.

This clone was observed once. This chain links TRBV5-5 with TRBJ1-2, with 7 bases fitting TRBD1. The germline V gene encodes CDR1 SGHKS and CDR2 YYEKEE (reference sequence). Trimming at V came to 5 bases and at J to 4 bases, leaving 11 bases not matched to a gene. The CDR3 extends over 15 amino acids. The CDR3, as DNA: TGTGCCAGCAGAGGAACCGGGACAGAGGTCTATGGCTACACCTTC. It yields the protein CASRGTGTEVYGYTF.

The chain is built from TRBV25-1 and TRBJ2-5, with a weak D call TRBD1 (6 bases). This CDR3 has 14 residues. The ends were cut back, 7 bases at V and 3 bases at J, with 15 bases in the middle. Germline V gives CDR1 MGHDK, CDR2 SYGVNS. CDR3: CASNTGLQKETQYF. CDR3 in DNA: TGTGCCAGCAATACAGGGTTGCAGAAAGAGACCCAGTACTTC.

The rearrangement links TRBV6-5 to TRBJ2-1; a weak D match, TRBD2 (5 bases). Germline V gives CDR1 MNHEY, CDR2 SVGAGI. There are 15 residues in the CDR3. V was trimmed by 2 bases and J by 2 bases, leaving 10 bases between them. CDR3 loop: CASSYGAGTYNEQFF. The CDR3 nucleotides are TGTGCCAGCAGTTACGGCGCGGGTACCTACAATGAGCAGTTCTTC.

The chain combines TRBV6-5 with TRBJ2-1; 8 bases fit TRBD1. Germline CDR1 reads MNHEY; CDR2 reads SVGAGI. The CDR3 consists of 13 residues. With 8 bases clipped from V and 8 bases from J, the junction kept 8 bases outside the gene matches. The DNA of the CDR3 is TGTGCCAGCCGAGAGCAGGGGGCATATGAGCAGTTCTTC. Translated: CASREQGAYEQFF.

This clone was recorded a few times. The V call is TRBV4-3, the J call TRBJ1-2; 10 nucleotides agree with TRBD1. The CDR3 covers 16 residues. Germline V gene lookup returns CDR1 LGHNA and CDR2 YSLEER. The V and J ends lost 4 bases and 4 bases, in that order; junction bases with no gene match: 9. The DNA of the CDR3 is TGCGCCAGCAGCCGGGACAGGGGTCATCCTCTCTATGGCTACACCTTC. It codes for CASSRDRGHPLYGYTF.

This clone has just a few counts. The V call is TRBV7-3, the J call TRBJ1-6; D gene unclear. Germline V gene data show CDR1 as SGHTA and CDR2 as FQGTGA. The CDR3 has 15 amino acids. V was shortened by 3 bases and J by 7 bases, with 13 bases between the two germline ends. Written as DNA, the CDR3 is TGTGCCAGCAGCTTGTACGACATAATGAATTCACCCCTCCACTTT. Its translation: CASSLYDIMNSPLHF. Looking up the rest from reference TRBV7-3 and TRBJ1-6 gives the full variable domain: GAGVSQTPSNKVTEKGKYVELRCDPISGHTALYWYRQSLGQGPEFLIYFQGTGAADDSGLPNDRFFAVRPEGSVSTLKIQRTERGDSAVYLCASSLYDIMNSPLHFGNGTRLTVT.

The chain is built from TRBV25-1 and TRBJ2-4; 8 positions match TRBD2. The CDR3 has 14 residues. The V gene end was trimmed by 4 bases and the J gene end by 1 base; junction bases not matched to a gene: 0. Germline V gene data show CDR1 as MGHDK and CDR2 as SYGVNS. The CDR3 protein is CASSASGAKNIQYF. For the CDR3, the DNA is TGTGCCAGCAGTGCTAGCGGGGCCAAAAACATTCAGTACTTC.

This clone has a single count. The CDR3 is CASSPGQHSGNTIYF. The CDR3 coding sequence is TGTGCCAGCTCACCCGGACAGCACTCTGGAAACACCATATATTTT. This chain links TRBV18 with TRBJ1-3, with a weak D call TRBD1 (6 bases). The CDR3 runs to 15 residues. Trimming shortened V by 3 bases and J by 0 bases, and 9 bases separated the two germline ends. CDR1 and CDR2 from the germline V gene are KGHSH and LQKENI.

The chain employs TRBV5-1 and TRBJ1-5; D possibly corresponds to TRBD1 (5 bases). Germline V gene lookup returns CDR1 SGHRS and CDR2 YFSETQ. The CDR3 extends over 14 amino acids. Trimming took 0 bases from V and 2 from J, leaving 6 bases between them. The CDR3 DNA follows: TGCGCCAGCAGCTTGGGGGGCGGCAATCAGCCCCAGCATTTT. Its translation: CASSLGGGNQPQHF.

The chain has TRBV5-1 and TRBJ2-3; D is possibly TRBD1 (5 bases). This CDR3 has 15 amino acids. With 0 bases removed from V and 0 bases from J, the gap between germline ends came to 8 bases. Germline V gene lookup returns CDR1 SGHRS and CDR2 YFSETQ. CDR3 loop: CASSLAGQSTDTQYF. Here the CDR3 DNA reads TGCGCCAGCAGCTTGGCAGGGCAAAGCACAGATACGCAGTATTTT.

On this clone itself: Other DNA sequences in this sample translate to the same CDR3. The V gene is TRBV7-2, the J gene TRBJ1-1, with 8 bases aligning to TRBD1. The CDR3 is 14 amino acids. With V trimmed by 5 bases and J by 2 bases, 4 bases remained unmatched. CDR1 is SGHTA and CDR2 is FQGNSA in the germline V gene. CDR3 in amino acids: CASSPQGANTEAFF. The CDR3, as DNA: TGTGCCAGCAGCCCCCAGGGGGCAAACACTGAAGCTTTCTTT.

The rearrangement links TRBV19 to TRBJ1-2; TRBD1 aligns across 7 bases. J gave up 7 bases and V 6 bases, and 8 bases lay outside the gene matches. This CDR3 region has 13 residues. CDR1 LNHDA and CDR2 SQIVND come from the germline V gene (reference sequence). CDR3 in amino acids: CASSPGQKIGYTF. In nucleotides, the CDR3 is TGTGCCAGTAGCCCGGGACAGAAGATTGGCTACACCTTC.

The chain employs TRBV30 and TRBJ1-2, with 8 bases lining up with TRBD1. The CDR3 covers 15 residues. Germline loops: CDR1 GTSNPN, CDR2 SVGIG (reference sequence). The trim removed 3 bases at V and 4 bases at J, leaving 10 bases unmatched. CDR3 amino acids: CAWRRAGGRGYGYTF. The CDR3 DNA sequence: TGTGCCTGGAGGAGAGCAGGGGGCAGGGGCTATGGCTACACCTTC. The complete variable domain, with remaining parts taken from reference TRBV30 and TRBJ1-2, reads SQTIHQWPATLVQPVGSPLSLECTVEGTSNPNLYWYRQAAGRGLQLLFYSVGIGQISSEVPQNLSASRPQDRQFILSSKKLLLSDSGFYLCAWRRAGGRGYGYTFGSGTRLTVV.